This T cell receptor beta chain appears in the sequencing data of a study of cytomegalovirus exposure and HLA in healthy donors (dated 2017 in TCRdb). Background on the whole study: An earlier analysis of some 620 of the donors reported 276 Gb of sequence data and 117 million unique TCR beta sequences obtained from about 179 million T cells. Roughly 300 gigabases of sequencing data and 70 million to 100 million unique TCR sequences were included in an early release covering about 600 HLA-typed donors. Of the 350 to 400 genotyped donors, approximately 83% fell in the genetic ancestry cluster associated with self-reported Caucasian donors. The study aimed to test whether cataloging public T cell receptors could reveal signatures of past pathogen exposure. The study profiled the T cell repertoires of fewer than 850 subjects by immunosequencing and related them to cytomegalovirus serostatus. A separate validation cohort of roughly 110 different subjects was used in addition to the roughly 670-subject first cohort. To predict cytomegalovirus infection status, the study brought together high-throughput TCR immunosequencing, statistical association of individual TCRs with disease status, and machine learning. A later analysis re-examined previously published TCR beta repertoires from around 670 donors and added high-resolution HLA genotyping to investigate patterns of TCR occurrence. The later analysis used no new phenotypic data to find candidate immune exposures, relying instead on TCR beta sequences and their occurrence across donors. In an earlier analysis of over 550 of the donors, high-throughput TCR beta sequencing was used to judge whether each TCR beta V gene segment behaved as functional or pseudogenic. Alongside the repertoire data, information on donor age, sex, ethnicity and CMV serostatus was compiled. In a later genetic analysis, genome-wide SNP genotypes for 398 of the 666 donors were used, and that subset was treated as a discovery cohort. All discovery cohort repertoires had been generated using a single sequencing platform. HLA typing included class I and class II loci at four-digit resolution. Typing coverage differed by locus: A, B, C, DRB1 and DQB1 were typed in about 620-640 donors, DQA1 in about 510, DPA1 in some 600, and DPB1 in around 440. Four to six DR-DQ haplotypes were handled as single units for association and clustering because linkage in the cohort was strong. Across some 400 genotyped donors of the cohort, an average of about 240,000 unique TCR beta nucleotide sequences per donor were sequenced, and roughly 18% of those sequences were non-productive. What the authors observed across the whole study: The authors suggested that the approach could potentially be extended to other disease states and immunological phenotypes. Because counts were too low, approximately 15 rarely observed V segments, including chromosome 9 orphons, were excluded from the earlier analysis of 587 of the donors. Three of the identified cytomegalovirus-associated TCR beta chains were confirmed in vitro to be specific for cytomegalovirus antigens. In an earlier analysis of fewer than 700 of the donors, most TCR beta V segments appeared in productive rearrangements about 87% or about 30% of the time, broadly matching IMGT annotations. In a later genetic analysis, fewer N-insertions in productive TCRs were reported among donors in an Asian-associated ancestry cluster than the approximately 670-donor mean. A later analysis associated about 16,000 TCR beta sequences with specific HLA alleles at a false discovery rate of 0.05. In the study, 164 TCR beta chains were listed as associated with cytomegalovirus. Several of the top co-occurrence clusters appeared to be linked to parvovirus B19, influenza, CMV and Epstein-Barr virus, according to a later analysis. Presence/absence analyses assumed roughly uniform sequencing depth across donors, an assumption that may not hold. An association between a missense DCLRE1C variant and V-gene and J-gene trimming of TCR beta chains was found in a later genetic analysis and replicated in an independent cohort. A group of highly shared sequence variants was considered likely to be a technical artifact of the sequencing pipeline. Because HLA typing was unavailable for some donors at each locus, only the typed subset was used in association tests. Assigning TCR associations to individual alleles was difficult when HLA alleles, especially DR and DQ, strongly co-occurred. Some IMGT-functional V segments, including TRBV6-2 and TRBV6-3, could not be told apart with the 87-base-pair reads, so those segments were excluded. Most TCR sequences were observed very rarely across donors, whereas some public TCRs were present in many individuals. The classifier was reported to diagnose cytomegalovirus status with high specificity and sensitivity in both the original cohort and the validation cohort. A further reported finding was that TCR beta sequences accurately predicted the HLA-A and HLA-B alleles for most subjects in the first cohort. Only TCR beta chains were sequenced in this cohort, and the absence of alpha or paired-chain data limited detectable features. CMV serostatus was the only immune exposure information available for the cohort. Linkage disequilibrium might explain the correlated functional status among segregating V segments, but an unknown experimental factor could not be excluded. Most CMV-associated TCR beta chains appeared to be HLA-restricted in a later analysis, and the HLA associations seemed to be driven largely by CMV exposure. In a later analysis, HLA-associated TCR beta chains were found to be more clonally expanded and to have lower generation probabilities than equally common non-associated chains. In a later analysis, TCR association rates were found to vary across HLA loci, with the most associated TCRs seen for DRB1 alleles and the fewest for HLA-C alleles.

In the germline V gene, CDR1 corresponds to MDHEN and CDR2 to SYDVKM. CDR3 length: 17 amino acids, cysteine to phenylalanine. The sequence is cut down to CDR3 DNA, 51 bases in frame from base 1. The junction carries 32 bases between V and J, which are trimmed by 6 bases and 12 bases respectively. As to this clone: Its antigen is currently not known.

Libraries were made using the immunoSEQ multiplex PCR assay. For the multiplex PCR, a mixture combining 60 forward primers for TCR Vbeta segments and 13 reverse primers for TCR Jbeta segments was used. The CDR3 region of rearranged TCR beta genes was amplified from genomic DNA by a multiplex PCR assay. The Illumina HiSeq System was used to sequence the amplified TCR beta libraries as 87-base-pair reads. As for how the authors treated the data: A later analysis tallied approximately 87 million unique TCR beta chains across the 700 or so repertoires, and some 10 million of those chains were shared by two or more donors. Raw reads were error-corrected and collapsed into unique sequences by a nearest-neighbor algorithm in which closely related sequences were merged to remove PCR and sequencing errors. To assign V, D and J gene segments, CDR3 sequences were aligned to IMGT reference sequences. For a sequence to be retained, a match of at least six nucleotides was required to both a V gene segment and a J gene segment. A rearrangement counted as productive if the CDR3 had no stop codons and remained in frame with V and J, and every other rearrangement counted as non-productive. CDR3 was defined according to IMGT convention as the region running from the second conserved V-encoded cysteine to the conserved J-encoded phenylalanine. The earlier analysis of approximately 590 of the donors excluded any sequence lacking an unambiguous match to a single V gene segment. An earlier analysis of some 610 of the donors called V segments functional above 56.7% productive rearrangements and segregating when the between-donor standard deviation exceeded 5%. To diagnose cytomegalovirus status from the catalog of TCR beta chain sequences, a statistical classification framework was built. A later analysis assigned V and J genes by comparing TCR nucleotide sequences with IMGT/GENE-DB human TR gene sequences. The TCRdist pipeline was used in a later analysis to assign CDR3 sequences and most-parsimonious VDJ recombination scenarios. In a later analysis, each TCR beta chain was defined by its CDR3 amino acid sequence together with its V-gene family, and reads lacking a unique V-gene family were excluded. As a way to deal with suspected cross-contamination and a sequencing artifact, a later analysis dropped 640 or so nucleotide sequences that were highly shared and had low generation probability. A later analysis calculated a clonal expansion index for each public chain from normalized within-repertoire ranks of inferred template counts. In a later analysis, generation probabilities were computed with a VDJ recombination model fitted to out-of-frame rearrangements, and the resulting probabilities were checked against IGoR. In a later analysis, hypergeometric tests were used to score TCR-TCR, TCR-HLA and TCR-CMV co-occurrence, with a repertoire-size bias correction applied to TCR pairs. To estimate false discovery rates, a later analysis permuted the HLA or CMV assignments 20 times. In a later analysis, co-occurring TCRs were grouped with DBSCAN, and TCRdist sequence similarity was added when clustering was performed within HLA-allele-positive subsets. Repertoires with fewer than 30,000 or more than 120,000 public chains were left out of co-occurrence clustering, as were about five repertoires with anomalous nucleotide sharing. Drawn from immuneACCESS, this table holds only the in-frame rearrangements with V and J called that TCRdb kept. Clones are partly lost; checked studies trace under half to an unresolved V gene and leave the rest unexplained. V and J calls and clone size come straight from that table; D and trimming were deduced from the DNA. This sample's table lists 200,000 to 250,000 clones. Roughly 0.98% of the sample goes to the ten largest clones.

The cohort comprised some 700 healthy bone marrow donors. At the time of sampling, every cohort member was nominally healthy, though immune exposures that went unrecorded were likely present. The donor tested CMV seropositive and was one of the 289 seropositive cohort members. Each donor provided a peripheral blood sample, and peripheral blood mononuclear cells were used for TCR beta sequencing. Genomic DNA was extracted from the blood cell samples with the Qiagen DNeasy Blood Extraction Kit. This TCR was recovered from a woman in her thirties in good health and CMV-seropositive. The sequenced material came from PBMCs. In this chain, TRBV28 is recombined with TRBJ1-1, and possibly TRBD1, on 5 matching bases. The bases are TGTGCCAGCAGGCTATCAGGGTTGTGGGGCAATTCCCAAGGTCCTTTCTTT. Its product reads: CASRLSGLWGNSQGPFF.